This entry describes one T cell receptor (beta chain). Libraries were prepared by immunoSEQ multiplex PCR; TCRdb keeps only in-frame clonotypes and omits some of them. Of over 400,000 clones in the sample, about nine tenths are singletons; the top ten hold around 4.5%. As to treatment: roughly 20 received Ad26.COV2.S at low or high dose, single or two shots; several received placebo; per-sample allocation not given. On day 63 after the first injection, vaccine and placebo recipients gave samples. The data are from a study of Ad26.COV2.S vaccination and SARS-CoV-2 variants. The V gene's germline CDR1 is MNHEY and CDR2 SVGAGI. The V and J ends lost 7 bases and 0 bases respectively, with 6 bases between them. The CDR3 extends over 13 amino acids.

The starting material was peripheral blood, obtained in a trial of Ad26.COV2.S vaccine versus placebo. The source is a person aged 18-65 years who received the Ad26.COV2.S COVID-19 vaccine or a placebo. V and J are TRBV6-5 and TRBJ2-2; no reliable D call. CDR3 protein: CASKVSNTGELFF. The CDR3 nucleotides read TGTGCCAGCAAGGTATCGAACACCGGGGAGCTGTTTTTT.